This TCR beta chain emerged from a study of blood T cell repertoires in COVID-19 (dated by TCRdb to 2020 to 2021). Background on the whole study: Collaborator samples came from the United States, Italy and Spain and covered acute and convalescent phases of COVID-19. The material from the prospective study consisted of cDNA or gDNA derived from T cells, B-cell-depleted T cells, or PBMCs. The dataset comprised deeply sampled blood TCRbeta repertoires from subjects exposed to, actively infected with, or recovered from COVID-19. A freely available public database, intended as a resource for researchers studying the immune response to SARS-CoV-2, is where the repertoires were released. The samples were drawn from the first 160 participants of the ongoing ImmuneRACE study and from 1,254 subjects provided by 6 global collaborators. A de-identified subject ID, COVID-19 status, age in years and sex were almost always included in the sample metadata. Where available, HLA class I and class II types were taken from metadata supplied by the sample provider and were not determined by assay-based typing. Results the study describes overall, beyond this receptor: The amount of clinical and demographic metadata varied by source and participant and was provided uncurated.

The immunoSEQ Assay, a bias-controlled multiplex PCR, was used to amplify TCRbeta CDR3 regions from genomic DNA. From the authors' description of their analysis: Nucleated cell counts per sample were estimated from amplification of reference gene primers within the assay. To quantify the absolute abundance of each unique TCRbeta CDR3 rearrangement, sequence reads were collapsed and filtered. For each sample, productive Simpson clonality was calculated as the square root of Simpson's diversity index across productive rearrangements. Held by TCRdb, this immuneACCESS table contains in-frame sequences only and omits some clones. Under half of the omission traces to an unresolved V gene where checked; the cause of the rest is unknown. The V and J calls and clone size were taken over from that table, and D and trimming were inferred from the DNA. The sample table contains approximately 260,000 clones; only one count was recorded for roughly three quarters of them. The biggest ten clones account for under 4.5% of the sample.

The CDR3 numbers 15 residues from cysteine through phenylalanine. Just CDR3 DNA is preserved here, 45 bases in frame from base 1. Per the germline V gene, MNHEY is the CDR1 and SVGAGI is the CDR2. The junction shows trimming of 6 bases on V and 7 bases on J, and the gene matches do not reach 13 bases of it. Concerning this clone: Its antigen specificity is not known. Base qualities are not provided; no much larger clone lies one nucleotide away.

Collaborating institutions collected whole blood in K2EDTA tubes following their own protocols. Collaborator samples were shipped for TCRbeta analysis as frozen whole blood, isolated PBMCs, or DNA extracted from either sample type. Sequencing was carried out using peripheral blood. This receptor was identified in a woman between 40 and 50 years old with active or convalescent COVID-19. The chain is assembled from TRBV6-5 and TRBJ2-3, and 7 junctional nucleotides match TRBD2. The nucleotide sequence is TGTGCCAGCAGGGGCGGTTGGGGGGGGAGAAATACGCAGTATTTT. Translated, this is CASRGGWGGRNTQYF.